Presented here are 28 T cell receptor beta chains from one specimen sequenced in a study of monozygotic twins with inflammatory bowel disease. TCRdb re-called the 5' RACE reads; every CDR3 protein appears as one record, without DNA. The table for this sample gives about 300,000 distinct CDR3 sequences. Sequenced sample: blood. The source of these receptors is a human donor with ulcerative colitis or Crohn's disease, or a healthy co-twin of an affected twin (not recorded which).

The V call is TRBV2, the J call TRBJ2-7. CDR1 and CDR2 (germline): SNHLY, FYNNEI. This CDR3 region has 11 residues. The CDR3 reads CASAVGYEQYF.

The chain is built from TRBV28 and TRBJ2-7; absent DNA, TCRdb's TRBD1 call cannot be checked. The CDR3 consists of 13 residues. Looked up from germline, CDR1 is MDHEN and CDR2 is SYDVKM. The CDR3 sequence: CAGSLGGAGEQYF.

CDR3 amino acids: CASSPDRASEKLFF. This chain joins TRBV7-2 and TRBJ1-4; absent DNA, TCRdb's TRBD1 call cannot be checked. Germline V gives CDR1 SGHTA, CDR2 FQGNSA. This CDR3 is built from 14 residues.

The gene calls are TRBV15 and TRBJ1-6. This CDR3 region has 13 residues. Germline assignment: CDR1 LNHNV and CDR2 YYDKDF (reference sequence). The CDR3 region is CATSDLRNSPLHF.

This chain joins TRBV18 and TRBJ2-1; the D call from TCRdb, TRBD1, cannot be confirmed without DNA. The germline V gene encodes CDR1 KGHSH and CDR2 LQKENI. The CDR3 is made up of 14 amino acids. This chain's CDR3 is CASSLNTGDNEQFF.

The CDR3 is CASSQGGPSSPLHF. The chain links TRBV3-1 to TRBJ1-6; checking the TCRdb D call of TRBD1 is not possible without DNA. The CDR3 runs 14 residues. The germline V gene has CDR1 LGHDT and CDR2 YNNKEL (reference sequence).

V gene TRBV2 combines with J gene TRBJ2-7; there is no DNA to check the TCRdb D call of TRBD1. Germline-derived CDR1 and CDR2 are SNHLY and FYNNEI. This CDR3 is 17 amino acids long. Here the CDR3 reads CASSHPIPGQGADEQYF.

Here the CDR3 reads CASRAGTVGNTIYF. The V and J genes are TRBV25-1 and TRBJ1-3; TCRdb designates TRBD1, a call that cannot be tested without DNA. The CDR3 contains 14 residues. CDR1 MGHDK and CDR2 SYGVNS come from the germline V gene.

The chain couples TRBV19 to TRBJ2-1. The CDR3 loop spans 14 amino acids. CDR1 and CDR2 (germline): LNHDA, SQIVND (reference sequence). The CDR3 region is CASSLDTSPHEQFF.

V gene TRBV7-9 combines with J gene TRBJ2-5; TCRdb selects TRBD1, and the lack of DNA leaves this call unchecked. CDR3 size: 15 residues. CDR1 SEHNR and CDR2 FQNEAQ come from the germline V gene (reference sequence). The CDR3 spells CASSLQGQGMKTQYF.

The gene calls are TRBV11-3 and TRBJ2-7; TCRdb's assignment of TRBD2 cannot be checked, as there is no DNA. Germline assignment: CDR1 SGHNT and CDR2 YENEEA. The CDR3 consists of 12 residues. CDR3 sequence: CASSNGGGEQYF.

V gene TRBV18 combines with J gene TRBJ2-7; TCRdb indicates TRBD2, and absent DNA this call remains unverified. Germline-derived CDR1 and CDR2 are KGHSH and LQKENI. This CDR3 comprises 15 residues. The chain's CDR3 is CASSPPGTSPHEQYF.

V gene TRBV5-1 combines with J gene TRBJ1-5; TCRdb calls TRBD1, which cannot be checked without DNA. Germline V gene data show CDR1 as SGHRS and CDR2 as YFSETQ. The length of the CDR3 is 16 residues. CDR3: CASSLSFTGSNQPQHF.

CDR3 sequence: CASSSGTFTDTQYF. The chain couples TRBV6-2 or TRBV6-3 to TRBJ2-3; lacking DNA, the TRBD1 call made by TCRdb goes unchecked. This CDR3 is 14 amino acids long. Germline V gene lookup returns CDR1 MNHEY and CDR2 SVGEGT.

The chain joins TRBV19 to TRBJ2-7. The CDR3 has 12 residues. Per germline, CDR1 LNHDA and CDR2 SQIVND (reference sequence). CDR3 loop: CATKGPAYEQYF.

The chain employs TRBV5-1 and TRBJ1-1; TCRdb's assignment of TRBD1 cannot be checked, as there is no DNA. The germline V gene encodes CDR1 SGHRS and CDR2 YFSETQ. This CDR3 is built from 16 residues. The CDR3 sequence: CASKRQGTSMNTEAFF.

The CDR3 spells CATSREGLVKNIQYF. The chain employs TRBV15 and TRBJ2-4. Germline assignment: CDR1 LNHNV and CDR2 YYDKDF (reference sequence). CDR3 length equals 15 residues.

The chain uses TRBV7-7 and TRBJ2-1; with no DNA, the TCRdb D assignment of TRBD2 cannot be verified. CDR1 is SSHAT, CDR2 FNYEAQ, per germline (reference sequence). The CDR3 is 16 amino acids. CDR3 sequence reads: CASSLRAGGPQNEQFF.

This chain joins TRBV7-3 and TRBJ2-1; as DNA is missing, the TRBD1 call by TCRdb cannot be tested. CDR3 size: 15 residues. Germline V lookup: CDR1 SGHTA, CDR2 FQGTGA. CDR3 loop: CASSDGQGVVDEQFF.

The V gene is TRBV20-1, the J gene TRBJ2-3; TCRdb names TRBD2, which stays unverified in the absence of DNA. CDR3 size: 16 residues. CDR1 and CDR2 from the germline V gene are DFQATT and SNEGSKA (reference sequence). The CDR3 loop reads CSARDLGLAGTDTQYF.

The rearrangement links TRBV10-3 to TRBJ2-7; with no DNA, the TCRdb D assignment of TRBD1 cannot be verified. The germline CDR1 and CDR2 sequences are ENHRY and SYGVKD. This CDR3 is 14 amino acids long. CDR3 region: CAISESGGQLEQYF.

The chain uses TRBV29-1 and TRBJ1-5; without DNA, the TCRdb call of TRBD1 cannot be checked. The CDR3 covers 13 residues. In germline, CDR1 is SQVTM, CDR2 ANQGSEA. The CDR3 sequence is CSCRTDLNQPQHF.

The chain is built from TRBV20-1 and TRBJ1-2. The length of the CDR3 is 12 residues. Germline V lookup: CDR1 DFQATT, CDR2 SNEGSKA (reference sequence). Here the CDR3 reads CSARDASYGYTF.

The chain is built from TRBV4-3 and TRBJ2-7; without DNA, the TCRdb call of TRBD1 cannot be checked. The CDR3 has 16 amino acids. Per the germline V gene, CDR1 is LGHNA and CDR2 is YSLEER. The CDR3 protein is CASSQVLGTGLYEQYF.

The J gene is TRBJ2-3, the V gene TRBV29-1; TCRdb proposes TRBD2, but this gene call is untestable without DNA. In germline, CDR1 is SQVTM, CDR2 ANQGSEA. This CDR3 contains 15 residues. The CDR3 here is CSVEPASGGADTQYF.

The rearrangement uses TRBV28 and TRBJ2-7; TCRdb returns TRBD1, unconfirmable since there is no DNA. Germline assignment: CDR1 MDHEN and CDR2 SYDVKM. There are 15 residues in the CDR3. CDR3 sequence: CASIETGDFSYEQYF.

The CDR3 is CATHYRGNTEAFF. The rearrangement links TRBV7-9 to TRBJ1-1; the D call from TCRdb, TRBD1, cannot be confirmed without DNA. Germline CDR1 is SEHNR and CDR2 is FQNEAQ (reference sequence). The CDR3 spans 13 residues.

The chain combines TRBV7-6 with TRBJ2-1; checking the TCRdb D call of TRBD2 is not possible without DNA. The CDR3 has 15 amino acids. From germline, CDR1 is SGHVS and CDR2 FNYEAQ. This CDR3 is CASRPLAGEYNEQFF. The whole variable domain, remainder taken from reference TRBV7-6 and TRBJ2-1, is GAGVSQSPRYKVTKRGQDVALRCDPISGHVSLYWYRQALGQGPEFLTYFNYEAQQDKSGLPNDRFSAERPEGSISTLTIQRTEQRDSAMYRCASRPLAGEYNEQFFGPGTRLTVL.